This is a list of T cell receptor beta chains from one sample in a study of blood T cell repertoires in COVID-19. Assay used: immunoSEQ multiplex PCR; TCRdb lists only in-frame clones, some missing. The profile shows roughly 250,000 clones, 80% to 85% of them singletons. The sample comprised peripheral blood. The receptors were sampled from a woman between 35 and 50 years old who had recovered from COVID-19. The CDR3 runs from the conserved cysteine through the conserved F or W. The order of the fields is D gene, J gene, V gene, clone size, CDR3 protein, CDR3 DNA. A D gene is named only where the DNA matches it firmly. Clone size is given for some rows only: seen once, a few or many times, or a class if the clone is expanded.

NA | TRBJ1-5 | TRBV7-9 | NA | CASSLAPPGKSNQPQHF | TGTGCCAGCAGCTTAGCGCCCCCAGGGAAAAGCAATCAGCCCCAGCATTTT
NA | TRBJ1-2 | TRBV15 | many | CATSRGEGRPYGYTF | TGTGCCACCAGCAGAGGGGAGGGCCGACCCTATGGCTACACCTTC
NA | TRBJ2-1 | TRBV29-1 | NA | CSVELQGSYNEQFF | TGCAGCGTTGAATTACAGGGCTCCTACAATGAGCAGTTCTTC
NA | TRBJ1-3 | TRBV6-5 | NA | CASISPGNTIYF | TGTGCCAGCATATCCCCTGGAAACACCATATATTTT
NA | TRBJ2-2 | TRBV5-1 | few | CASTPTAANTGELFF | TGCGCCAGCACCCCGACAGCAGCGAACACCGGGGAGCTGTTTTTT
TRBD2 | TRBJ2-3 | TRBV24-1 | NA | CATSDHRTSGGLNTQYF | TGTGCCACCAGTGACCACCGGACTAGCGGGGGGTTAAATACGCAGTATTTT
TRBD2 | TRBJ2-1 | TRBV19 | NA | CASKPGSGGHNEQFF | TGTGCCAGTAAACCGGGTAGCGGGGGTCATAATGAGCAGTTCTTC
NA | TRBJ2-1 | TRBV19 | NA | CASSIDRGYNEQFF | TGTGCCAGTAGTATAGATAGGGGCTACAATGAGCAGTTCTTC
TRBD2 | TRBJ2-5 | TRBV12-3/TRBV12-4 | once | CASSGTRRETQYF | TGTGCCAGCAGTGGGACTAGGCGAGAGACCCAGTACTTC
NA | TRBJ1-4 | TRBV28 | NA | CASTFHGTNEKLFF | TGTGCCAGCACCTTCCACGGGACTAATGAAAAACTGTTTTTT
NA | TRBJ2-1 | TRBV6-5 | NA | CASREYREQFF | TGTGCCAGCCGAGAGTACCGTGAGCAGTTCTTC
NA | TRBJ2-1 | TRBV11-2 | NA | CASSSKNEQFF | TGTGCCAGCAGCTCTAAGAATGAGCAGTTCTTC
NA | TRBJ2-7 | TRBV5-1 | NA | CASSVTRLSYEQYF | TGCGCCAGCAGTGTCACGCGGCTCTCCTACGAGCAGTACTTC
NA | TRBJ1-5 | TRBV2 | once | CASYGGIGQPQHF | TGTGCCAGCTATGGGGGGATTGGACAGCCCCAGCATTTT
NA | TRBJ1-1 | TRBV6-1 | NA | CASSEPGREDTEAFF | TGTGCCAGCAGTGAGCCCGGCCGGGAGGACACTGAAGCTTTCTTT
TRBD2 | TRBJ2-2 | TRBV27 | NA | CASSRAGGAGELFF | TGTGCCAGCAGTCGGGCGGGGGGAGCCGGGGAGCTGTTTTTT
NA | TRBJ1-2 | TRBV20-1 | NA | CSARDHYTF | TGCAGTGCTAGAGATCACTACACCTTC
NA | TRBJ2-1 | TRBV5-6 | NA | CATGGFSYNEQFF | TGTGCCACAGGGGGGTTTTCCTACAATGAGCAGTTCTTC
NA | TRBJ1-3 | TRBV30 | NA | CAWSPSGRSGNTIYF | TGTGCCTGGAGTCCGTCAGGGAGGTCCGGAAACACCATATATTTT
TRBD1 | TRBJ2-5 | TRBV5-5 | NA | CASSFRGQDLLETQYF | TGTGCCAGCAGCTTTCGGGGACAGGACCTTCTCGAGACCCAGTACTTC
NA | TRBJ1-5 | TRBV6-6 | NA | CASTNRNQPQHF | TGTGCCAGCACGAACCGGAATCAGCCCCAGCATTTT
NA | TRBJ1-5 | TRBV28 | NA | CASSVPGFQGNQPQHF | TGTGCCAGCAGTGTACCGGGTTTCCAAGGCAATCAGCCCCAGCATTTT
NA | TRBJ1-6 | TRBV27 | NA | CASSFSPSSYNSPLHF | TGTGCCAGCAGTTTCAGCCCTAGCTCCTATAATTCACCCCTCCACTTT
TRBD1 | TRBJ1-5 | TRBV19 | NA | CASRGTGGDQPQHF | TGTGCCAGTAGAGGAACAGGGGGGGATCAGCCCCAGCATTTT
TRBD1 | TRBJ2-3 | TRBV2 | NA | CASSQPRQGGTDTQYF | TGTGCCAGCAGTCAACCCCGACAGGGCGGCACAGATACGCAGTATTTT
NA | TRBJ1-4 | TRBV20-1 | NA | CSASRDEKLFF | TGCAGTGCTAGCAGGGATGAAAAACTGTTTTTT